The table lists the clone carrying this TCR beta chain with a few counts. The data derive from a study of T-cell memory formation after mild COVID-19. Trimming shortened V by 3 bases and J by 6 bases, and 7 bases separated the two germline ends. The CDR3 spans 12 residues. Germline lookup yields CDR1 MGHRA and CDR2 YSYEKL. TCRdb used MiXCR to reprocess the 5' RACE reads, holding one entry per CDR3 protein. In the table there are about 340,000 distinct CDR3 sequences, 15% to 20% of which are singletons. This sequence originates from a man younger than 35 who had mild COVID-19 (a few samples of this study predate the infection). Cell type and time point are not known. The rearrangement links TRBV4-1 to TRBJ2-3; unclear D gene. Sequencing was carried out using PBMCs or a T cell subset sorted from them (not recorded which). The CDR3 bases are TGCGCCAGCAGCCAGACGGTCGATACGCAGTATTTT. It codes for CASSQTVDTQYF.